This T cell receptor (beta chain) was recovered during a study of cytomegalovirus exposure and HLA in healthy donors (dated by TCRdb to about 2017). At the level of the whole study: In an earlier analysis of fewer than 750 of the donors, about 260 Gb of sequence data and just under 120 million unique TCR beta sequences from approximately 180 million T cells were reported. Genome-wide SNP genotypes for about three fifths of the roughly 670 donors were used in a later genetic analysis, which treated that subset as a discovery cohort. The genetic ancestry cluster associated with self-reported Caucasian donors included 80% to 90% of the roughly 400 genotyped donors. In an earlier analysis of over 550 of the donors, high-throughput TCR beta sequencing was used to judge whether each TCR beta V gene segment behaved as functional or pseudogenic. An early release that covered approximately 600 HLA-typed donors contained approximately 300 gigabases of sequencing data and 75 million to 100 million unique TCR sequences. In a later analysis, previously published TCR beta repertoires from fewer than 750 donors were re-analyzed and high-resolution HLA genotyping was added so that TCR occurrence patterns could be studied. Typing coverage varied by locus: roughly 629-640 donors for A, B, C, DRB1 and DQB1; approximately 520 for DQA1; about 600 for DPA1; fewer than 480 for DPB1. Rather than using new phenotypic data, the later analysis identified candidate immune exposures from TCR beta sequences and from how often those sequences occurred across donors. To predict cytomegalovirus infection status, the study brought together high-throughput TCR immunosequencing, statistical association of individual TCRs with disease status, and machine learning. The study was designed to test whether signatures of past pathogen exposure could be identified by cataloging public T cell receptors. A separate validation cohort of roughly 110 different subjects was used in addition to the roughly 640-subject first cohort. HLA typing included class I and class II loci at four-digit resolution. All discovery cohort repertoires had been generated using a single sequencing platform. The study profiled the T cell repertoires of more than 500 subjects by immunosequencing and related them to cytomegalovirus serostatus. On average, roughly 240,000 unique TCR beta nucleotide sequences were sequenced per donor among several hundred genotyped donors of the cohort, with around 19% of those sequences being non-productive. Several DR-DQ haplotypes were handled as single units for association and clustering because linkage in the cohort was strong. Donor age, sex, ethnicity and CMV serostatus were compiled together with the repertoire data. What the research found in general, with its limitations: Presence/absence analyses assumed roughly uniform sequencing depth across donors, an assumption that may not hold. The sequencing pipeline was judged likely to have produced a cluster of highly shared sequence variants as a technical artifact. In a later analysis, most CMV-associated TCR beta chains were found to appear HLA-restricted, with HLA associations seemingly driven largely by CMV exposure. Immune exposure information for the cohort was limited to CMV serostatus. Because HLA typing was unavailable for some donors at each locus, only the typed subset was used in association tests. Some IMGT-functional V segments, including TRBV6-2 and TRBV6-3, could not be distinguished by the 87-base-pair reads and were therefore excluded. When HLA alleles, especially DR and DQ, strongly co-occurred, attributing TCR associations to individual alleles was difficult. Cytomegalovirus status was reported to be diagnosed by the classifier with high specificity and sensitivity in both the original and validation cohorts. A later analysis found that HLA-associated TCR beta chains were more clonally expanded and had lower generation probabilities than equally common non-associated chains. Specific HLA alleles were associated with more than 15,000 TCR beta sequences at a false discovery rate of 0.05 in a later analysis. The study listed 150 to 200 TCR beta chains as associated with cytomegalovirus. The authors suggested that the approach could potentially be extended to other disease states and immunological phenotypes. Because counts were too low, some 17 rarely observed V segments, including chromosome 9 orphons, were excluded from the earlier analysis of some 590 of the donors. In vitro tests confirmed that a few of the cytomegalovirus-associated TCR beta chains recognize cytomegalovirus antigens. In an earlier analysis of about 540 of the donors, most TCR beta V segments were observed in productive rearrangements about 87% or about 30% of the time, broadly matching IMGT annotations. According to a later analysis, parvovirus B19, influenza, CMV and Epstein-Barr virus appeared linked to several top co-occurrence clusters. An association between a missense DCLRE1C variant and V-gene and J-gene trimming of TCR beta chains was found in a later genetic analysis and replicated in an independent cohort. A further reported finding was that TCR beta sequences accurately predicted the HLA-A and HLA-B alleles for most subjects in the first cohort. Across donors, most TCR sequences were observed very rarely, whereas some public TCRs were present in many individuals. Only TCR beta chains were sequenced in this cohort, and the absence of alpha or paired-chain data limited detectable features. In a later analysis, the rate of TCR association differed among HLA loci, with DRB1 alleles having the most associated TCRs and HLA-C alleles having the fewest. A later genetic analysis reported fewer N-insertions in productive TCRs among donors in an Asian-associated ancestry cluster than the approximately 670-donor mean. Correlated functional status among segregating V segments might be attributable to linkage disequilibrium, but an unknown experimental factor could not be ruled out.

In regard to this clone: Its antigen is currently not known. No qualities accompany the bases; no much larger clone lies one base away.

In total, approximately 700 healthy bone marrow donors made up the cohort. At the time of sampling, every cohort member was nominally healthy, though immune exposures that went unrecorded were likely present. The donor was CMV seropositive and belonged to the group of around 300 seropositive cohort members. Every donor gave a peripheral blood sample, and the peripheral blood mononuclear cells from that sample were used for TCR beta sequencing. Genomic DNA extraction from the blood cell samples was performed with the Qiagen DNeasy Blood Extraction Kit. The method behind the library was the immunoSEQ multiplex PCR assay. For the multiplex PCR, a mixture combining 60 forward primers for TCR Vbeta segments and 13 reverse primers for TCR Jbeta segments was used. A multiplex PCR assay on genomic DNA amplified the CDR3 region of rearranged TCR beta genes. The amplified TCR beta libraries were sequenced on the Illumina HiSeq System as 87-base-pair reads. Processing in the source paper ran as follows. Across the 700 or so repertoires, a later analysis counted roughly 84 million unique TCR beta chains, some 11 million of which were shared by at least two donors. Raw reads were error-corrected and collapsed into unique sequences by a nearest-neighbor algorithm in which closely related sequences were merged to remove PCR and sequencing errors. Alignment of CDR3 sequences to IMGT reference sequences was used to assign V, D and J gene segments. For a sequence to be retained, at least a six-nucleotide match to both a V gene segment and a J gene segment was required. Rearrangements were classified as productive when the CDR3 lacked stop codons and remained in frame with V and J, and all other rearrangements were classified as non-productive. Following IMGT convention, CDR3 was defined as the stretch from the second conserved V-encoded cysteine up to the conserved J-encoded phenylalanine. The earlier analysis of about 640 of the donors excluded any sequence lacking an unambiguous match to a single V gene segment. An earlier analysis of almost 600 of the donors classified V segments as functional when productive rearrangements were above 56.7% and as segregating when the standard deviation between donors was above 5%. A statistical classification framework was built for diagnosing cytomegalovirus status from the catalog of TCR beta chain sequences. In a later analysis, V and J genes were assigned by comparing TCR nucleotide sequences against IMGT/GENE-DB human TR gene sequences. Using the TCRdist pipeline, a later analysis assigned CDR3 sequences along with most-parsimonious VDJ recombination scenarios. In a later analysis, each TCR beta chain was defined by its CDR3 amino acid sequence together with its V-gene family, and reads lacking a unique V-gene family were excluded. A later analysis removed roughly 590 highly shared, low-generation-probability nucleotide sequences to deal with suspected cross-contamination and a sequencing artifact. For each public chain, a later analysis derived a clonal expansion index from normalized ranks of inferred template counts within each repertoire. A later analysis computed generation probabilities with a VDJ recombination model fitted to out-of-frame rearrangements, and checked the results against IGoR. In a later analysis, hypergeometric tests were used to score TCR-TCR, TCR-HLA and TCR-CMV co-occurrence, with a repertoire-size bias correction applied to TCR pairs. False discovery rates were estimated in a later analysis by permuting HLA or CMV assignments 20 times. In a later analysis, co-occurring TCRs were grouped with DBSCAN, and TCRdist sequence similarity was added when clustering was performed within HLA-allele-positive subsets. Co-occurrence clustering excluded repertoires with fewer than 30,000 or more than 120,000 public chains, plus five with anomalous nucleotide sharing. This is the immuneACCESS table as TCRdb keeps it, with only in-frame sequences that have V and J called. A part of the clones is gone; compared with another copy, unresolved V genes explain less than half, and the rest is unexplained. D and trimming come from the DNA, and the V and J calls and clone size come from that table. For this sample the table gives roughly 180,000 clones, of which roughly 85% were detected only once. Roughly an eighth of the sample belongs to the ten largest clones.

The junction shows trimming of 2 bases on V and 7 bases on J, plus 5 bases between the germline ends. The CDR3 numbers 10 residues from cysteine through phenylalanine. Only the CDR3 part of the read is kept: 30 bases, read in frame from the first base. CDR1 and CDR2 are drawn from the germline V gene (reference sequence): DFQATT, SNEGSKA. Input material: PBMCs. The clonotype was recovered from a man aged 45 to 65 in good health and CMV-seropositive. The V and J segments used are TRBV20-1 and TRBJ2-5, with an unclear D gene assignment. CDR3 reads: CSARYGTQYF. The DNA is TGCAGTGCTAGATACGGGACCCAGTACTTC.